These T cell receptor beta chains were read from a single sample in a study of metastatic and nonmetastatic thyroid tumors. TCRdb called clones again from the PCR reads with MiXCR. The table has fewer than 20,000 clones, around 25% seen once; the top ten hold over 6%. The sequenced sample was adjacent normal tissue. These receptors originate from a female donor with papillary thyroid cancer or a benign thyroid nodule (not recorded which). Some clones in this sample may be carry-over from other donors' samples. Both conserved end residues are part of each CDR3. The D gene is left open where the match is weak. Rows give clone size only sometimes, using once, few, many, or a class for an expanded clone.

clone size	V gene	J gene	D gene	CDR3 DNA	CDR3 protein
medium-sized	TRBV12-3/TRBV12-4	TRBJ2-5	TRBD1	TGTGCCAGCAGTTTGATACAGGGGAATCGAGAGACCCAGTACTTC	CASSLIQGNRETQYF
few	TRBV2	TRBJ1-4	.	TGTGCCAGCAGGAGGACAGAGTCTAATGAAAAACTGTTTTTT	CASRRTESNEKLFF
many	TRBV28	TRBJ2-2	TRBD2	TGTGCCAGCAGTTGGGTCCGGGGCGGGAGGATCGGGGAGCTGTTTTTT	CASSWVRGGRIGELFF
medium-sized	TRBV20-1	TRBJ2-2	TRBD1	TGCAGTGCCGGACAGGGGCCACACACCGGGGAGCTGTTTTTT	CSAGQGPHTGELFF
.	TRBV20-1	TRBJ2-5	.	TGCAGTGCTAGGTCCCCGGCAGGGGCGTGGGAGACCCAGTACTTC	CSARSPAGAWETQYF
many	TRBV15	TRBJ2-5	TRBD2	TGTGCCACCAGCAGGACCGCAGCGGGAACACGAGAGACCCAGTACTTC	CATSRTAAGTRETQYF
.	TRBV20-1	TRBJ2-2	.	TGCAGTGCTAGGGTGGGCGGTAGGGCCGCCGGGGAGCTGTTTTTT	CSARVGGRAAGELFF
medium-sized	TRBV20-1	TRBJ2-7	TRBD2	TGCAGTGCTAGAGCACTAGCGGGAGTTTCCTACGAGCAGTACTTC	CSARALAGVSYEQYF
.	TRBV20-1	TRBJ2-1	.	TGCAGTGCTAGCTCGGTAGGTGAGGCCTACAACGAGCAGTTCTTC	CSASSVGEAYNEQFF
once	TRBV7-8	TRBJ1-5	TRBD1	TGTGCCAGCATCTTGGGCATGACAGGGTCCAGCAATCAGCCCCAGCATTTT	CASILGMTGSSNQPQHF
.	TRBV6-7	TRBJ2-7	.	TGTGCCAGCAGTAAGGGACGGGACGTCCACCGGTTATACGAGCAGTACTTC	CASSKGRDVHRLYEQYF
many	TRBV11-2	TRBJ2-1	TRBD2	TGTGCCAGCAGCTTAGAGGGGACTAGCGGGACTTTCTACAATGAGCAGTTCTTC	CASSLEGTSGTFYNEQFF
many	TRBV5-4	TRBJ2-7	.	TGTGCCAGCAGCCCGGGACGGAGCTACGAGCAGTACTTC	CASSPGRSYEQYF
many	TRBV5-1	TRBJ2-4	.	TGCGCCAGCAGCGTGGGACATGCCAAAAACATTCAGTACTTC	CASSVGHAKNIQYF
few	TRBV27	TRBJ2-7	.	TGTGCCAGCAGTCCCCAAGGCGGTCCCGGGGGCGAGCGGCACTTC	CASSPQGGPGGERHF
.	TRBV4-2	TRBJ1-5	.	TGTGCCAGCAGCCAAGATCTTGTGAGGGATCAGCCCCAGCATTTC	CASSQDLVRDQPQHF
many	TRBV2	TRBJ1-4	.	TGTGCCAGCAGTGGTGGGACTCTGGGGGTGCGGGAAAAACTGTTTTTT	CASSGGTLGVREKLFF
few	TRBV6-5	TRBJ2-7	.	TGTGCCAGCAGTTACTCGGACCCGAGGGGGGTCGACGAGCAGTACTTC	CASSYSDPRGVDEQYF
medium-sized	TRBV11-2	TRBJ2-5	.	TGTGCCAGCAGCTTAGTTTTTAGTTTCGAAGAGACCCAGTACTTC	CASSLVFSFEETQYF
medium-sized	TRBV11-2	TRBJ1-1	.	TGTGCCAGCAGCTTATACAGGGTGGCTGAAGCTTTCTTT	CASSLYRVAEAFF
.	TRBV6-2/TRBV6-3	TRBJ2-7	.	TGTGCCAGCGGTTACCTACACCTTATCGGGGGAACCTACGAGCAGTACTTC	CASGYLHLIGGTYEQYF
medium-sized	TRBV12-3/TRBV12-4	TRBJ2-1	.	TGTGCCAGCAGTTTAGGTGGGAGTAGAAATGAGCAGTTCTTC	CASSLGGSRNEQFF
.	TRBV28	TRBJ2-7	TRBD1	TGTGCCAGCAGTTTGAACGGGACAGCAGTCTACGAGCAGTACTTC	CASSLNGTAVYEQYF
many	TRBV20-1	TRBJ2-5	TRBD2	TGCAGTGCTAGAGATACTAGCGGGAGAGAGACCCAGTACTTC	CSARDTSGRETQYF
many	TRBV13	TRBJ1-4	.	TGTGCCAGCAGCTTAGGAGGGAATGAAAAACTGTTTTTT	CASSLGGNEKLFF
medium-sized	TRBV28	TRBJ2-1	.	TGTGCCAGCAGGGGCGGGATCTACAATGAGCAGTTCTTC	CASRGGIYNEQFF
few	TRBV4-1	TRBJ1-5	.	TGCGCCAGCAGCCAAGTCCCAGGGAGCAATCAGCCCCAGCATTTT	CASSQVPGSNQPQHF
.	TRBV15	TRBJ2-2	.	TGTGCCACCATCAAAATCGGGAATCGTGTCGGGGAGCTGTTTTTT	CATIKIGNRVGELFF
few	TRBV6-2/TRBV6-3	TRBJ2-1	TRBD2	TGTGCCAGCAGAGCGGGAGGGAGTTACAATGAGCAGTTCTTC	CASRAGGSYNEQFF
few	TRBV11-2	TRBJ1-1	.	TGTGCCAGCAGCTTAGGGGGAGCGAACACTGAAGCTTTCTTT	CASSLGGANTEAFF
many	TRBV18	TRBJ1-4	.	TGTGCCAGCTCACCACGGTCGGGGGGCGTTAGTAATGAAAAACTGTTTTTT	CASSPRSGGVSNEKLFF
.	TRBV18	TRBJ1-5	.	TGTGTCAGCTCAACCGGGGGGGGCCATCAGCCCCAGCATTTT	CVSSTGGGHQPQHF
medium-sized	TRBV12-3/TRBV12-4	TRBJ1-2	.	TGTGCCAGCAAGCGGGTGGGGGGTAGGGAAGGCTACACCTTC	CASKRVGGREGYTF
.	TRBV30	TRBJ2-2	.	TGTGCCTGGAGCGGGTCCGGGGAGCTGTTTTTT	CAWSGSGELFF
many	TRBV5-1	TRBJ2-1	.	TGCGCCAGCAGCCTCGGACGGATAAACTACAATGAGCAGTTCTTC	CASSLGRINYNEQFF
many	TRBV5-1	TRBJ2-7	.	TGCGCCAGCAGCCCCGGGGGCCTCCTCGACGAGCAGTACTTC	CASSPGGLLDEQYF
medium-sized	TRBV6-2/TRBV6-3	TRBJ2-3	TRBD2	TGTGCCAGCACCACCGGGAGGGGGGGGGGTACGCAGTATTTT	CASTTGRGGGTQYF
few	TRBV12-3/TRBV12-4	TRBJ2-3	TRBD2	TGTGCCAGCAGCCGACTAGCGGGAGGTGGTCCTGTTGGGCAGTATTTT	CASSRLAGGGPVGQYF
.	TRBV28	TRBJ2-7	.	TGTGCCAGCACCCACCCCAGCGGCTACGAGCAGTACTTC	CASTHPSGYEQYF
once	TRBV25-1	TRBJ2-7	TRBD2	TGTGCCAGCACAGTACTTCGAGTCGAAACCACCGGACTAGCGGAGTACGAGCAGTACTTC	CASTVLRVETTGLAEYEQYF
.	TRBV4-2	TRBJ1-5	.	TGTGCCAGCAGCCAAGATGGTCAGATCGATCAGCCCCAGCATTTT	CASSQDGQIDQPQHF
many	TRBV3-1	TRBJ2-1	TRBD2	TGTGCCAGCAGCCATCGGACTAGCGGGAGTCTGTCGTATGAGCAGTTCTTC	CASSHRTSGSLSYEQFF
few	TRBV28	TRBJ1-2	TRBD1	TGTGCCAGCAGCCGCGATGGGACAGGGGGAGGCTACACCTTC	CASSRDGTGGGYTF
medium-sized	TRBV6-2/TRBV6-3	TRBJ2-5	TRBD2	TGTGCCAGCAGTTTCCCCGGACTAGCGGGGACTCGTGACCAGTACTTC	CASSFPGLAGTRDQYF
medium-sized	TRBV6-1	TRBJ2-3	.	TGTGCCAGCAGTGAATTTGTATCTCGGGGAGATACGCAGTATTTT	CASSEFVSRGDTQYF
few	TRBV12-3/TRBV12-4	TRBJ1-5	.	TGTGCCAGCAGTCCTACCCCAAAAAATCAGCCCCAGCATTTT	CASSPTPKNQPQHF
many	TRBV10-2	TRBJ2-7	TRBD1	TGCGCCACCGGGACAGGGGGCTTAGAGCAGTACTTC	CATGTGGLEQYF
few	TRBV6-4	TRBJ2-7	TRBD2	TGTGCCAGCCAGCTCCCGGGACTAGGCCAATACGAGCAGTACTTC	CASQLPGLGQYEQYF
medium-sized	TRBV6-1	TRBJ2-7	TRBD1	TGTGCCAGCAGCCTCCGGGACAGGGACTACGAGCAGTACTTC	CASSLRDRDYEQYF
.	TRBV14	TRBJ2-7	TRBD1	TGTGCCAGCAGCAACGCCCTACAGGGGTCAACATACGAGCAGTACTTC	CASSNALQGSTYEQYF
many	TRBV24-1	TRBJ2-3	.	TGTGCCACCAGTGACTCTTTCGGGAGCACAGATACGCAGTATTTT	CATSDSFGSTDTQYF
large	TRBV12-3/TRBV12-4	TRBJ2-3	.	TGTGCCAGCTCTCTATTGCCCGCAGATACGCAGTATTTT	CASSLLPADTQYF
many	TRBV4-2	TRBJ2-3	TRBD2	TGTGCCAGCAGCAGTACTAGCGGCACAGATACGCAGTATTTT	CASSSTSGTDTQYF